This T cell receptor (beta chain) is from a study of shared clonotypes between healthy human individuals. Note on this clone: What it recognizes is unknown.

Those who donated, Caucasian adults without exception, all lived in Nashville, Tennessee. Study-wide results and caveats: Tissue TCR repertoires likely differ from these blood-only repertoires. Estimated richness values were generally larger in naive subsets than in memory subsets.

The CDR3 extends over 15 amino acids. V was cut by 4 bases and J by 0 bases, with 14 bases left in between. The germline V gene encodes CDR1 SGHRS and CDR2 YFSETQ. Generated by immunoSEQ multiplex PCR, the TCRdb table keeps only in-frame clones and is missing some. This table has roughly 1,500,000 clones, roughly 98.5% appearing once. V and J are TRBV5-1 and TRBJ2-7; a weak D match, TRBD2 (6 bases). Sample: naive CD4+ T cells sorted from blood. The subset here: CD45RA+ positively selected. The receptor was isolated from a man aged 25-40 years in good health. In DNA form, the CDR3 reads TGCGCCAGCAGCCTGGGACTCGGGATCTCCTACGAGCAGTACTTC. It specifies CASSLGLGISYEQYF.